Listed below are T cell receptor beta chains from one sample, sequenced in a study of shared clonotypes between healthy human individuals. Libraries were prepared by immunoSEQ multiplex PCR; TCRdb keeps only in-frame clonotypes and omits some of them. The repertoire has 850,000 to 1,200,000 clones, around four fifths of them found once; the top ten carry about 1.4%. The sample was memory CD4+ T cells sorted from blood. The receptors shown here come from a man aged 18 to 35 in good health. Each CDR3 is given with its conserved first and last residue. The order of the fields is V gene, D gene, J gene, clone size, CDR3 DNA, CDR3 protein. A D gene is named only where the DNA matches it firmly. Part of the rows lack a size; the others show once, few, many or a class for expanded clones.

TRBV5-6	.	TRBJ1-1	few	TGTGCCAGCAGCTTGGAGGGCGGTCCTGAAGCTTTCTTT	CASSLEGGPEAFF
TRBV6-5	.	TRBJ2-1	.	TGTGCCAGCAGCCAACTAGGGGGGAATGAGCAGTTCTTC	CASSQLGGNEQFF
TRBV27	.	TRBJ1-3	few	TGTGCCAGCAGGCCGCGAGCGGGAAACACCATATATTTT	CASRPRAGNTIYF
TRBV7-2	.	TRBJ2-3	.	TGTGCCAGCAGCTTTGAGGGTGCCGATACGCAGTATTTT	CASSFEGADTQYF
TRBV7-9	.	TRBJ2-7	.	TGTGCCAGCAGCTTAGCGGGGCCCTCCACCTACGAGCAGTACTTC	CASSLAGPSTYEQYF
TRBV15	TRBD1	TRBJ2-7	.	TGTGCCACCAGCAAAGGACAGGGGGGATTTTACGAGCAGTACTTC	CATSKGQGGFYEQYF
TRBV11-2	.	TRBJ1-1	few	TGTGCCAGCAGCTTAGAAGGAGGGGCTGAAGCTTTCTTT	CASSLEGGAEAFF
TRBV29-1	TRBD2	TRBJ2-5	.	TGCAGCGTTGAAGATCAAGGACTAGCGGGGGTGGAGACCCAGTACTTC	CSVEDQGLAGVETQYF
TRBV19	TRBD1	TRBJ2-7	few	TGTGCCAGTAGCAGTGGGACAGGGGGCTCCTACGAGCAGTACTTC	CASSSGTGGSYEQYF
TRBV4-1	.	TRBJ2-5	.	TGCGCCAGCAGCCAAGTCTCGGGGAATCAAGAGACCCAGTACTTC	CASSQVSGNQETQYF
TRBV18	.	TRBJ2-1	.	TGTGCCAGCTCACAGGGGGGGAATGAGCAGTTCTTC	CASSQGGNEQFF
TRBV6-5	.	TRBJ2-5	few	TGTGCCAGCAGTTACTCGAAACAGCAAGAGACCCAGTACTTC	CASSYSKQQETQYF
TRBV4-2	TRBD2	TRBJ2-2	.	TGTGCCAGCAGCCAAGATAGAAGCGGGGGCTGGGCCGGGGAGCTGTTTTTT	CASSQDRSGGWAGELFF
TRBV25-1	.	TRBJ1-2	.	TGTGCCAGCAGTGAATTTGGCCTTTTGAAGGGCTACACCTTC	CASSEFGLLKGYTF
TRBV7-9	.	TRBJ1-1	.	TGTGTCAGCAGCCCTCCGGGGACCGCCAAAACTGAAGCTTTCTTT	CVSSPPGTAKTEAFF
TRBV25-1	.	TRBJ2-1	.	TGTGCCAGCAGTTCGGGGACTTTCTCTGTATACAATGAGCAGTTCTTC	CASSSGTFSVYNEQFF
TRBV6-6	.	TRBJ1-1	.	TGTGCCAGCAGTTCCCAGAACACTGAAGCTTTCTTT	CASSSQNTEAFF
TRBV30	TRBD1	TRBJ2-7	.	TGTGCCTGGAGTCTCCCCCCGGGACAGGGGGCTCCCGAGCAGTACTTC	CAWSLPPGQGAPEQYF
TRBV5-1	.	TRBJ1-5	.	TGCGCCAGCAGCTTGGAAGGGGGGCCGCGGCAGCCCCAGCATTTT	CASSLEGGPRQPQHF
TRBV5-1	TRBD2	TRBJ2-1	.	TGCGCCAGCAGCTTGTTAGCTAGCGGGAACAATGAGCAGTTCTTC	CASSLLASGNNEQFF
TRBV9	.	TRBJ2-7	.	TGTGCCAGCAGCGTAGATAGCACTGTAACCTACGAGCAGTACTTC	CASSVDSTVTYEQYF
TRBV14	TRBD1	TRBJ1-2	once	TGTGCCAGCAGCCAAGGGGGACAGGGGTCTAACTATGGCTACACCTTC	CASSQGGQGSNYGYTF
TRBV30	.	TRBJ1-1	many	TGTGCCTGGAGTGATAACAGGGTCAGAAACACTGAAGCTTTCTTT	CAWSDNRVRNTEAFF
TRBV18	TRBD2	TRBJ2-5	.	TGTGCCAGCTCACCTCTGACTAGCGGGGCCCAAGAGACCCAGTACTTC	CASSPLTSGAQETQYF
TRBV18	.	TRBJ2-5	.	TGTGCCAGCTCACCAACGGGGTTAGAGACCCAGTACTTC	CASSPTGLETQYF
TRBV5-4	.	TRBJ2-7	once	TGTGCCAGCAGCTTCGGAATTAGCGCTTCAAATTACGAGCAGTACTTC	CASSFGISASNYEQYF
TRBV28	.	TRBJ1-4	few	TGTGCCAGCAGCCGTATGGCAACTAATGAAAAACTGTTTTTT	CASSRMATNEKLFF
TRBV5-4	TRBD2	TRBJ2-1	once	TGTGCCAGCAGCGGACTAGCGGACAATGAGCAGTTCTTC	CASSGLADNEQFF
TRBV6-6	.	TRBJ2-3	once	TGTGCCAGCAGCCCCCAACAGCGGAACACAGATACGCAGTATTTT	CASSPQQRNTDTQYF
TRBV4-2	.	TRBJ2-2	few	TGTGCCAGCAGCCAAGGACTAGCGAACACCGGGGAGCTGTTTTTT	CASSQGLANTGELFF
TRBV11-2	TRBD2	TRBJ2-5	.	TGTGCCAGCAGCTTAGATACCCTAGCGGGGATGGGGACCCAGTACTTC	CASSLDTLAGMGTQYF
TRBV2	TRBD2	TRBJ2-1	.	TGTGCCAGCACGTCCTCAGGGACTAGCGGAGGCAATGAGCAGTTCTTC	CASTSSGTSGGNEQFF
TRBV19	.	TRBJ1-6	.	TGTGCCAGTAGTTCCAGAGGGACATCGCGGAATTCACCCCTCCACTTT	CASSSRGTSRNSPLHF
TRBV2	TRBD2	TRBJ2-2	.	TGTGCCAGCAGTCTTAGCGGGGGAAACACCGGGGAGCTGTTTTTT	CASSLSGGNTGELFF
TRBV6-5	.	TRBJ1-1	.	TGTGCCAGCAGGTGGGGGAATACTGAAGCTTTCTTT	CASRWGNTEAFF
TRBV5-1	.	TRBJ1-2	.	TGCGCCAGCAGCGGCGAGGGTAACTATGGCTACACCTTC	CASSGEGNYGYTF
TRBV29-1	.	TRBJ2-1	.	TGCAGCGTTTTGGCTGGGAATGAGCAGTTCTTC	CSVLAGNEQFF
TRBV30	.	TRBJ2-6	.	TGTGCCTGGAGTGAACAGGGACCCGGGGCCAACGTCCTGACTTTC	CAWSEQGPGANVLTF
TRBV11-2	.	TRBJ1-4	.	TGTGCCAGCAGCTTATTGCAGGGGATGAGTGAAAAACTGTTTTTT	CASSLLQGMSEKLFF
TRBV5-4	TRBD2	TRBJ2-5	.	TGTGCCAGCAGCCCTGGGACTAGCGGATCCCAAGAGACCCAGTACTTC	CASSPGTSGSQETQYF
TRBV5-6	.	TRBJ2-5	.	TGTGCCAGCAGCTCTAGATCGGGGACCCAGTACTTC	CASSSRSGTQYF
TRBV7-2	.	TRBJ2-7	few	TGTGCCAGCAGTACAGGATCGTATCTCTACGAGCAGTACTTC	CASSTGSYLYEQYF
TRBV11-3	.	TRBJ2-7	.	TGTGCCAGCAGCTTAGATGCCAGGGTGCGTTCCTACGAGCAGTACTTC	CASSLDARVRSYEQYF
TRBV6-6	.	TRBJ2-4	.	TGTGCCAGCAGAGGGCCCGAACTAGCCAAAAACATTCAGTACTTC	CASRGPELAKNIQYF
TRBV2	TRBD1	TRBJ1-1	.	TGTGCCAGGATCCCCTTCAGGGCAGGGGGGAACACTGAAGCTTTCTTT	CARIPFRAGGNTEAFF
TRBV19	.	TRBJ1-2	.	TGTGCCAGTAGTATGGGGCGATTCAGCGTCGCCAAGTATGGCTACACCTTC	CASSMGRFSVAKYGYTF
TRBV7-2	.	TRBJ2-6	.	TGTGCCAGCAACTTCGACTCTGGGGCCAACGTCCTGACTTTC	CASNFDSGANVLTF
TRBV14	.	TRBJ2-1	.	TGTGCCAGCAGCCAAGTAATGGACAGCTACAATGAGCAGTTCTTC	CASSQVMDSYNEQFF
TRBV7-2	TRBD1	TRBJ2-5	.	TGTGCCAGCAGCAGACAGGGCGGCGGGGAGACCCAGTACTTC	CASSRQGGGETQYF
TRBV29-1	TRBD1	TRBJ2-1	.	TGCAGCGTTGCCATTCAAGGGGGACAGTCCTACAATGAGCAGTTCTTC	CSVAIQGGQSYNEQFF